The 3 T cell receptor beta chains listed next were all sequenced from one sample in a study of T cell changes during pregnancy in multiple sclerosis. Only in-frame clones appear in the TCRdb table, and some are missing; sequencing was by immunoSEQ multiplex PCR. The sample shows about 44,000 clones, 85% to 90% of them seen only once. Specimen: CD4+ T cells from peripheral blood mononuclear cells, collected in the first trimester of pregnancy. The source is a female donor with multiple sclerosis, enrolled in a pregnancy study.

This clone was observed a few times. The CDR3 region is CAWIRTEAFF. The DNA for the CDR3 is TGTGCCTGGATACGGACTGAAGCTTTCTTT. This chain links TRBV30 with TRBJ1-1; D is unclear. This CDR3 contains 10 residues. Trimming took 4 bases from V and 5 from J, leaving 5 bases between them. Germline assignment: CDR1 GTSNPN and CDR2 SVGIG (reference sequence).

A single count supports this clone. The CDR3: CASSVATGTNEKLFF. The CDR3 nucleotides read TGTGCCAGCAGCGTAGCTACGGGGACTAATGAAAAACTGTTTTTT. The gene calls are TRBV9 and TRBJ1-4; D is undetermined. The CDR3 is made up of 15 amino acids. Germline V gives CDR1 SGDLS, CDR2 YYNGEE. Trimming shortened V by 0 bases and J by 2 bases, and 8 bases separated the two germline ends.

The chain carries TRBV19 and TRBJ1-3; 8 bases align to TRBD1. Germline V lookup: CDR1 LNHDA, CDR2 SQIVND (reference sequence). The length of the CDR3 is 14 residues. Germline trimming cut 7 bases from V and 4 bases from J; bases unmatched to any gene: 6. CDR3 region: CASTETGGGNTIYF. The CDR3 region has the DNA TGTGCCAGTACCGAAACAGGGGGGGGAAACACCATATATTTT.